The 20 T cell receptor beta chains below all came from one sample that was sequenced in a study of T-cell reconstitution after alpha-beta-depleted transplantation in children. Library preparation (for TCRbeta) was performed with unique molecular identifiers. TCRdb reprocessed the PCR reads with MiXCR, giving one entry per CDR3 protein. The sample holds about 540,000 distinct CDR3 sequences, about 17% seen once. The sample consisted of PBMCs from the stem cell graft donor, taken from the stem cell graft. The receptors derive from a human donor who donated a stem cell graft to a child with acute lymphoblastic leukemia.

This clonotype was picked up a small number of times. The chain couples TRBV29-1 to TRBJ2-5; no firm D call. Trimming removed 8 bases from V and 6 bases from J, with 13 bases in between. In germline, CDR1 is SQVTM, CDR2 ANQGSEA. The CDR3 loop spans 11 amino acids. The CDR3 DNA reads TGCAGCTTCCCCCGCAGCCAGACCCAGTACTTC. Its protein is CSFPRSQTQYF.

This clonotype turned up a few times. This chain connects TRBV29-1 to TRBJ2-1; D not resolved. Germline V gene data show CDR1 as SQVTM and CDR2 as ANQGSEA. The germline V and J ends were trimmed by 3 bases and 0 bases, with 12 bases remaining between them. The CDR3 has 15 amino acids. CDR3 sequence reads: CSVEAAESSYNEQFF. Written as DNA, the CDR3 is TGCAGCGTTGAGGCGGCAGAAAGCTCCTACAATGAGCAGTTCTTC.

In this sample, this clonotype turned up a few times. The chain joins TRBV10-3 to TRBJ2-4, with D possibly being TRBD2 (5 bases). V was clipped by 0 bases and J by 3 bases, with 9 bases between them. Germline CDR1 and CDR2: ENHRY and SYGVKD. The length of the CDR3 is 15 residues. The CDR3 protein is CAISESDGDKNIQYF. CDR3 DNA: TGTGCCATCAGTGAGTCAGACGGGGACAAAAACATTCAGTACTTC.

In this sample, this clonotype turned up a few times. This chain joins TRBV12-3 or TRBV12-4 and TRBJ2-5; tentatively, D is TRBD2 (6 bases). This CDR3 comprises 13 residues. V lost 2 bases and J 4 bases, leaving 8 bases between the germline ends. The CDR3 region has the DNA TGTGCCAGCAGTTTAAGAGCGGGAGAGACCCAGTACTTC. Protein product: CASSLRAGETQYF.

The chain carries TRBV7-8 and TRBJ2-2, with TRBD1 matching 9 bases. J lost 2 bases, V lost 8 bases, and 9 bases had no gene match. From germline, CDR1 is SGHVS and CDR2 FQNEAQ. The CDR3 totals 16 residues. CDR3 protein: CASRSNRGPNTGELFF. For the CDR3, the DNA is TGTGCCAGCCGCTCTAACAGGGGGCCAAACACCGGGGAGCTGTTTTTT.

This clonotype came up a few times. The rearrangement uses TRBV20-1 and TRBJ2-7; 8 bases are shared with TRBD2. The length of the CDR3 is 15 residues. The V segment lost 0 bases and the J segment 3 bases; nucleotides outside the gene matches: 7. Germline loops: CDR1 DFQATT, CDR2 SNEGSKA (reference sequence). CDR3 coding DNA: TGCAGTGCTAGAGAAGGTAGTAGCGGGATCTACGAGCAGTACTTC. This gives the protein CSAREGSSGIYEQYF.

This clonotype was counted only a few times. V gene TRBV7-9 combines with J gene TRBJ1-1; D perhaps matches TRBD1 (5 bases). The germline gives CDR1 SEHNR, CDR2 FQNEAQ (reference sequence). This CDR3 has 15 amino acids. V was pared by 1 base and J by 1 base, with 10 bases between. The chain's CDR3 is CASSLDGRANTEAFF. In DNA form, the CDR3 reads TGTGCCAGCAGCTTAGATGGCAGGGCGAACACTGAAGCTTTCTTT. Using reference TRBV7-9 and TRBJ1-1 for the parts outside the CDR3, the full variable domain is DTGVSQNPRHKITKRGQNVTFRCDPISEHNRLYWYRQTLGQGPEFLTYFQNEAQLEKSRLLSDRFSAERPKGSFSTLEIQRTEQGDSAMYLCASSLDGRANTEAFFGQGTRLTVV.

This clonotype was seen a handful of times. This chain joins TRBV3-1 and TRBJ1-2, with a weak D call TRBD1 (6 bases). Germline CDR1 LGHDT, CDR2 YNNKEL (reference sequence). Trimming cost V 4 bases and J 8 bases, with 23 bases left between them. This CDR3 region has 16 residues. The CDR3 nucleotides read TGTGCCAGCAGCCCCATGGACAGCCCCCAGCCCGGGGGCTACACCTTC. Amino acid sequence: CASSPMDSPQPGGYTF.

V gene TRBV5-1 combines with J gene TRBJ2-7; TRBD1 agrees at 8 bases. CDR3 length: 13 amino acids. V was pared by 4 bases and J by 5 bases, with 5 bases of the junction left unmatched. CDR1 and CDR2 (germline): SGHRS, YFSETQ. The DNA of the CDR3 is TGCGCCAGCAGCGTCGGACAGGGCAACGAGCAGTACTTC. Amino acids: CASSVGQGNEQYF.

In its sample, this clonotype was seen a few times. The junction does not match germline at one end; this may be a read error. The genes are TRBV7-9 and TRBJ2-7; no definite D call. Germline CDR1 reads SEHNR; CDR2 reads FQNEAQ (reference sequence). This CDR3 comprises 11 residues. CDR3 sequence (DNA): TGTGCCAGCAGCCTCAAGGGCGCTATCCACTTC. The encoded protein is CASSLKGAIHF.

This CDR3 reads CASSGRTPYEQYF. As DNA, the CDR3 is TGTGCCAGCAGTGGACGGACCCCCTACGAGCAGTACTTC. The chain is built from TRBV6-1 and TRBJ2-7, with D uncertain. The CDR3 is made up of 13 amino acids. V was pared by 4 bases and J by 2 bases, with 9 bases between. From germline, CDR1 is MNHNS and CDR2 SASEGT.

V and J are TRBV3-1 and TRBJ2-1; TRBD2 aligns across 8 bases. Germline loops: CDR1 LGHDT, CDR2 YNNKEL (reference sequence). The CDR3 extends over 15 amino acids. Trimming removed 5 bases from V and 8 bases from J; junction bases left unmatched: 11. The CDR3 bases are TGTGCCAGCAGCGAACCCGGGACTAGTATCCATGAGCAGTTCTTC. Translating it yields CASSEPGTSIHEQFF.

The chain employs TRBV6-4 and TRBJ2-2; 11 bases are shared with TRBD2. This CDR3 spans 19 amino acids. Germline trimming cut 7 bases from V and 7 bases from J; bases unmatched to any gene: 20. Per germline, CDR1 MRHNA and CDR2 SNTAGT. The CDR3 DNA reads TGTGCCAGCACCCCGGATCGAATAGCGGGAGGGGGCCGGCGCGGGGAGCTGTTTTTT. Its protein is CASTPDRIAGGGRRGELFF.

The CDR3 is CAISEGLAGLTDTQYF. The CDR3 nucleotides read TGTGCCATCAGTGAGGGGTTAGCGGGACTCACAGATACGCAGTATTTT. The chain uses TRBV10-3 and TRBJ2-3; 8 nucleotides align to TRBD2. The germline gives CDR1 ENHRY, CDR2 SYGVKD. V lost 2 bases and J lost 2; bases outside the gene matches: 6. This CDR3 comprises 16 residues.

The V and J genes are TRBV20-1 and TRBJ2-4; D gene unclear. CDR1 and CDR2 (germline): DFQATT, SNEGSKA (reference sequence). Trimming removed 6 bases at V and 0 bases at J, with 21 bases between. The CDR3 has 17 residues. CDR3 nucleotide sequence: TGCAGTGCCCGCAGACCTGACATTGGATTAGCCAAAAACATTCAGTACTTC. This translates into CSARRPDIGLAKNIQYF.

The chain is built from TRBV9 and TRBJ2-7; D is possibly TRBD1 (6 bases). Germline CDR1 reads SGDLS; CDR2 reads YYNGEE. The CDR3 runs 14 residues. Trimming left V 2 bases short and J 4 bases short, with 13 bases between. In DNA form, the CDR3 reads TGTGCCAGCAGCGTTGGCAGGGGTGGGTACGAGCAGTACTTC. Residues: CASSVGRGGYEQYF.

This sequence joins TRBV28 and TRBJ1-2; maybe TRBD1 (5 bases). The CDR3 runs to 11 residues. V lost 3 bases to trimming and J lost 10 bases, with 9 bases between them. CDR1 and CDR2 (germline): MDHEN, SYDVKM. In DNA form, the CDR3 reads TGTGCCAGCAGTTTCCATGGGACCTACACCTTC. Its translation: CASSFHGTYTF.

This clonotype appeared a few times. DNA for the CDR3: TGCGCCAGCAGCGGAACCCCTGGGACAGGACAATGGAACACCGGGGAGCTGTTTTTT. Translating it yields CASSGTPGTGQWNTGELFF. V gene TRBV5-1 combines with J gene TRBJ2-2; 8 bases agree with TRBD1. Germline-derived CDR1 and CDR2 are SGHRS and YFSETQ. Losses at the gene ends were 4 bases for V and 1 base for J; bases not matched to a gene: 15. The CDR3 length is 19 residues. Combining the CDR3 with reference TRBV5-1 and TRBJ2-2 gives the whole variable domain KAGVTQTPRYLIKTRGQQVTLSCSPISGHRSVSWYQQTPGQGLQFLFEYFSETQRNKGNFPGRFSGRQFSNSRSEMNVSTLELGDSALYLCASSGTPGTGQWNTGELFFGEGSRLTVL.

The chain carries TRBV5-1 and TRBJ1-1, with 7 bases identical to TRBD1. With 5 bases clipped from V and 1 base from J, the junction kept 5 bases outside the gene matches. The CDR3 has 14 amino acids. Germline V lookup: CDR1 SGHRS, CDR2 YFSETQ. Here the CDR3 DNA reads TGCGCCAGCAGGTCAGGGGGAACGAACACTGAAGCTTTCTTT. It translates to CASRSGGTNTEAFF.

The chain has TRBV5-1 and TRBJ2-7; 8 positions match TRBD2. J lost 4 bases, V lost 1 base, and 4 bases had no gene match. Germline CDR1 and CDR2: SGHRS and YFSETQ. This CDR3 is built from 14 residues. The CDR3 sequence is CASSLSGSLYEQYF. The DNA for the CDR3 is TGCGCCAGCAGCTTGAGCGGGAGTTTGTACGAGCAGTACTTC.